This TCR beta chain is drawn from a study of shared T cell receptors in the human thymus. This clone was seen only a few times. The CDR3 extends over 12 amino acids. CDR1 is MNHEY, CDR2 SMNVEV, per germline (reference sequence). With 4 bases removed from V and 8 bases from J, the gap between germline ends came to 9 bases. TCRdb's copy holds only in-frame clones and misses some; the assay was immunoSEQ multiplex PCR. The table includes approximately 400,000 clones, roughly 94% detected once. The sample was thymocytes. The chain recombines TRBV27 with TRBJ2-1; D gene uncertain. This clonotype was obtained from a human donor. The CDR3 nucleotides read TGTGCCAGCAGTTCCCGTAGGGATGAGCAGTTCTTC. It translates to CASSSRRDEQFF.